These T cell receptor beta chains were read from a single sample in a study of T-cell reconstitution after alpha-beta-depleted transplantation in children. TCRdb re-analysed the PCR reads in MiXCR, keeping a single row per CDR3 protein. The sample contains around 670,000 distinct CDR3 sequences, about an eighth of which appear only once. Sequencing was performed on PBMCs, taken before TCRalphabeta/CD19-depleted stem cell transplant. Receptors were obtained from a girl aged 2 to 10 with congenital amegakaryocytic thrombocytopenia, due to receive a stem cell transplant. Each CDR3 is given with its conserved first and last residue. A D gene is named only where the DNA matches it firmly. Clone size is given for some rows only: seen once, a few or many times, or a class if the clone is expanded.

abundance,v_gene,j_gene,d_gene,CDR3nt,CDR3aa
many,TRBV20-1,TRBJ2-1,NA,TGCAGTGCTCACGACACGGGAGTGGCTGAGCAGTTCTTC,CSAHDTGVAEQFF
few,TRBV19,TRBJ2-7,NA,TGTGCCAGTAGTTCCAAACCGGAGAGCTCCTACGAGCAGTACTTC,CASSSKPESSYEQYF
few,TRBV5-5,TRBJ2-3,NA,TGTGCCAGCAGCTTGGCCGCAGGTTGGCCAGATACGCAGTATTTT,CASSLAAGWPDTQYF
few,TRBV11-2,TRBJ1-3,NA,TGTGCCAGCAGCCCGCTCGACACCTCTGGAAACACCATATATTTT,CASSPLDTSGNTIYF
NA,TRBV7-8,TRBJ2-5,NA,TGTGCCAGCAGCTTAGGACTAAAAGAGACCCAGTACTTC,CASSLGLKETQYF
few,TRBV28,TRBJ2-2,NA,TGTGCCAGCAACCCGGCCGGTCAGGGGCCCGGGGAGCTGTTTTTT,CASNPAGQGPGELFF
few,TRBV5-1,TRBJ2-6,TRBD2,TGCGCCAGCAGCTTGGATCTGGCGGGAGTCCGTGGGGCCAACGTCCTGACTTTC,CASSLDLAGVRGANVLTF
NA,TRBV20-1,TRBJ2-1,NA,TGCAGTGCTAGAGATCATAATGAGCAGTTCTTC,CSARDHNEQFF
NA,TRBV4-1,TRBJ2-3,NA,TGCGCCAGCAGCCAAGATACCCCTGGGGATACGCAGTATTTT,CASSQDTPGDTQYF
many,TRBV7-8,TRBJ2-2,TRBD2,TGTGCCAGCAGCTTCCTACTAGCGGGAAGGGCCGGGGAGCTGTTTTTT,CASSFLLAGRAGELFF